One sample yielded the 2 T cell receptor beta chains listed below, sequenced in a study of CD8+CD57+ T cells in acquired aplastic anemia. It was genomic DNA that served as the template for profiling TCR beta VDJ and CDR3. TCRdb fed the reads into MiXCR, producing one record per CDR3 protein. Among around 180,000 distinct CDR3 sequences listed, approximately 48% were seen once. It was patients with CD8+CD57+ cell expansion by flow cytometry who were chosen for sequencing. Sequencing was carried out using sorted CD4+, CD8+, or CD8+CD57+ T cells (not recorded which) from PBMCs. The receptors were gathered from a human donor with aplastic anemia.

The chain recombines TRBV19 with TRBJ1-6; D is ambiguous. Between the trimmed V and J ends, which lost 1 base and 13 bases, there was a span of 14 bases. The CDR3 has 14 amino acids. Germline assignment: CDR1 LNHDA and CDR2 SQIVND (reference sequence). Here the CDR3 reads CASSIAGLVLPLHF. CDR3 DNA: TGTGCCAGTAGTATAGCAGGACTCGTACTGCCCCTCCACTTT.

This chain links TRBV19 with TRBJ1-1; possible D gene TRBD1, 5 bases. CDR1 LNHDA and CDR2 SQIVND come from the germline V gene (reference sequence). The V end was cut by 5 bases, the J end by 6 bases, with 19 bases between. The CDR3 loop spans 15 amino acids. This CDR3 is CASSARGVRFAEAFF. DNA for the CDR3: TGTGCCAGTAGTGCACGGGGGGTTAGGTTCGCTGAAGCTTTCTTT.